This TCR beta chain was recorded in a study of blood T cell repertoires in COVID-19. Study context: The samples span acute and convalescent COVID-19 from the United States, Italy and Spain. PBMCs, B-cell-depleted T cells, or T cells were the source of the cDNA or gDNA that made up the material.

In the study's own analysis: Quantification of nucleated cells was approximated via reference gene primer amplification. Some clones are missing from TCRdb's copy, which holds only in-frame ones; the method was immunoSEQ multiplex PCR. D and trimming were read from the DNA, whereas the V and J calls and clone size are those reported in that table. The table lists about 270,000 clones, about nine tenths of them singletons. A word on this clone: A much larger clone lies a single base off, so this may be a read error.

The CDR3 loop spans 12 amino acids. J was trimmed by 6 bases and V by 3 bases; bases with no gene match: 2. Germline loops: CDR1 SGHAT, CDR2 FQDESV (reference sequence). The TCR originated in a man aged 40-49 years with active or convalescent COVID-19. The sample was peripheral blood. This sequence joins TRBV11-1 and TRBJ2-7, with 7 positions matching TRBD1. CDR3: CASSLTGLEQYF. DNA of the CDR3: TGTGCCAGCAGCTTGACAGGGCTCGAGCAGTACTTC.